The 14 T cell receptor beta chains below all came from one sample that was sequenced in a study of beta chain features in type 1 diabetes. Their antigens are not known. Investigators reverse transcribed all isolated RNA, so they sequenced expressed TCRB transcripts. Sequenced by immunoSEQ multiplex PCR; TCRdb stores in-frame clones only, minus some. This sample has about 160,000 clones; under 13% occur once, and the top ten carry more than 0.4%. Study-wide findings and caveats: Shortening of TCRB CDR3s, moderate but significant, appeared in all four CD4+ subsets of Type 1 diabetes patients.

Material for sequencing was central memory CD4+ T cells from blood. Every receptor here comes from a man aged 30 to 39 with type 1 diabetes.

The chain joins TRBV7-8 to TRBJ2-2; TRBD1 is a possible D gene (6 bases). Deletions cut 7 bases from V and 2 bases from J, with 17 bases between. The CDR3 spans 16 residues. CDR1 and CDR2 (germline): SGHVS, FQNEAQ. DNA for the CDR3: TGTGCCAGCACCTTTCGGGACACGCCTAACACCGGGGAGCTGTTTTTT. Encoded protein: CASTFRDTPNTGELFF.

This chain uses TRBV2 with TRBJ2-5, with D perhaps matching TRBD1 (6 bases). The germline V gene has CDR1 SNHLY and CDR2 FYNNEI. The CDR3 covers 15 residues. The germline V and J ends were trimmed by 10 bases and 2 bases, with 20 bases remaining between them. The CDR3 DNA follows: TGTGCCACTACGAAAGGGGGAACGACTCAAGAGACCCAGTACTTC. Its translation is CATTKGGTTQETQYF.

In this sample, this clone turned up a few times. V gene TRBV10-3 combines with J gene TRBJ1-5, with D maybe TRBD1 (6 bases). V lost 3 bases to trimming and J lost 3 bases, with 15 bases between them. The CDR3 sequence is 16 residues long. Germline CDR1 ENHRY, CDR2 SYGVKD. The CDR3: CAISDEGGANNQPQHF. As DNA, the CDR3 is TGTGCCATCAGTGACGAGGGGGGGGCTAACAATCAGCCCCAGCATTTT.

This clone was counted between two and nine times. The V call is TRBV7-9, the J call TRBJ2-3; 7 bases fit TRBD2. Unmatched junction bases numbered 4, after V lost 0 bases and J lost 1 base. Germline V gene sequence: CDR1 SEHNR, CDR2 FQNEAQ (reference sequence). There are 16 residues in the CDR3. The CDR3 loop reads CASSLASGIGTDTQYF. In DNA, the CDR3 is TGTGCCAGCAGCTTAGCGAGCGGGATTGGCACAGATACGCAGTATTTT. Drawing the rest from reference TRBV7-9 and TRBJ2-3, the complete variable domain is DTGVSQNPRHKITKRGQNVTFRCDPISEHNRLYWYRQTLGQGPEFLTYFQNEAQLEKSRLLSDRFSAERPKGSFSTLEIQRTEQGDSAMYLCASSLASGIGTDTQYFGPGTRLTVL.

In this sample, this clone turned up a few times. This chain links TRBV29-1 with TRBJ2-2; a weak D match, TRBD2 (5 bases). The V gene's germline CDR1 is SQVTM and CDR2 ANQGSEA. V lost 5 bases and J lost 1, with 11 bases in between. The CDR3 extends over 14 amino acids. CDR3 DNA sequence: TGCAGCGTTTCAAGGGAGATGAACACCGGGGAGCTGTTTTTT. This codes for CSVSREMNTGELFF.

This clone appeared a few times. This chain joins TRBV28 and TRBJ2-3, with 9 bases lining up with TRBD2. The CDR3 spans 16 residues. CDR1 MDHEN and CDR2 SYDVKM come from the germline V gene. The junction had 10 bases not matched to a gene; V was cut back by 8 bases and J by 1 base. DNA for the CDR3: TGTGCCAGCGGGGCTAGCGGGAAAGAACGCACAGATACGCAGTATTTT. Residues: CASGASGKERTDTQYF.

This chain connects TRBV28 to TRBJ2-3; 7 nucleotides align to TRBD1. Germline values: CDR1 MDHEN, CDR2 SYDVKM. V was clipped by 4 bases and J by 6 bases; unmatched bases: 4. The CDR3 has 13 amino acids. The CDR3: CASSSTGLDTQYF. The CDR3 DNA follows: TGTGCCAGCAGTTCGACAGGGTTGGATACGCAGTATTTT.

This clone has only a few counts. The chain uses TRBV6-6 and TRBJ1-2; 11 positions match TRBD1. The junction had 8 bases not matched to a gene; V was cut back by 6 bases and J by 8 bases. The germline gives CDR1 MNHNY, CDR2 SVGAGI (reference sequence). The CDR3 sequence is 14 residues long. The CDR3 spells CASRWTGGAGGYTF. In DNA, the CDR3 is TGTGCCAGCAGATGGACAGGGGGCGCAGGAGGCTACACCTTC.

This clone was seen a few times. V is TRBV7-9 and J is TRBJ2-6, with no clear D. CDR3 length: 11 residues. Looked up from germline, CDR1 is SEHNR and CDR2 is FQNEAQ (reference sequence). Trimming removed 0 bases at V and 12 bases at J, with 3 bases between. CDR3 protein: CASSLALVLTF. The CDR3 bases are TGTGCCAGCAGCTTAGCCCTCGTCCTGACTTTC. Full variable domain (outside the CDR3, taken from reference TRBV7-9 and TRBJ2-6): DTGVSQNPRHKITKRGQNVTFRCDPISEHNRLYWYRQTLGQGPEFLTYFQNEAQLEKSRLLSDRFSAERPKGSFSTLEIQRTEQGDSAMYLCASSLALVLTFGAGSRLTVL.

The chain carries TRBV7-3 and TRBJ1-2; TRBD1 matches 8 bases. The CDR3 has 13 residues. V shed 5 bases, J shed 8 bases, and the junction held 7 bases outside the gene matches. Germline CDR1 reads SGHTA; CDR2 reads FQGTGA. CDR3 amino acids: CASSLLDRDGYTF. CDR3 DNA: TGTGCCAGCAGCCTCCTGGACAGGGACGGCTACACCTTC.

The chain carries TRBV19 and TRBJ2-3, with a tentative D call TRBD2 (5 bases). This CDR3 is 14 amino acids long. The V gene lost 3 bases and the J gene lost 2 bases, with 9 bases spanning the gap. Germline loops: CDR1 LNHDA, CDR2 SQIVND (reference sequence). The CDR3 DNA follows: TGTGCCAGTAGTATTGGACTTTCCACAGATACGCAGTATTTT. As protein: CASSIGLSTDTQYF.

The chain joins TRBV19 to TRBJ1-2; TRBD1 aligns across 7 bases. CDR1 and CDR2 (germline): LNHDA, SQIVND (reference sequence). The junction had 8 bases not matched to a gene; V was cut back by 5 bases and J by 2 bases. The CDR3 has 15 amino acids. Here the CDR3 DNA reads TGTGCCAGTAGTCCGACAGGGCCGTCCAACTATGGCTACACCTTC. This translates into CASSPTGPSNYGYTF.

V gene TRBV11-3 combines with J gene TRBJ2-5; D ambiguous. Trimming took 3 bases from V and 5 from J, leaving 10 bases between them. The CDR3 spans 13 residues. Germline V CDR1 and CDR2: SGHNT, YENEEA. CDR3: CASSFAERETQYF. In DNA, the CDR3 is TGTGCCAGCAGCTTCGCGGAGAGGGAGACCCAGTACTTC.

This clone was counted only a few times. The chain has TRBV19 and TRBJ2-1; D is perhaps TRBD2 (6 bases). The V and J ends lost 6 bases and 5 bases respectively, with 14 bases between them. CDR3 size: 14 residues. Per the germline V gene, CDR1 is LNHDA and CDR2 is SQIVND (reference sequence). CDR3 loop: CASSGGTFDNEQFF. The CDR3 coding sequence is TGTGCCAGTAGCGGTGGGACTTTCGACAATGAGCAGTTCTTC.